The rows below give T cell receptor beta chains drawn from one sample of a study of blood T cell repertoires in COVID-19. TCRdb's copy holds only in-frame clones and misses some; the assay was immunoSEQ multiplex PCR. The sample shows fewer than 700,000 clones, about 88% of them seen only once. The sequenced sample was peripheral blood. The receptors shown here come from a woman aged 45-60 years with COVID-19, enrolled during active disease. Each CDR3 is given with its conserved first and last residue. D genes are given only for firm matches. The size entry is marked missing in some rows and otherwise reads once, few, many or a size class.

V	D	size	J	CDR3	DNA
TRBV5-1	TRBD1	NA	TRBJ1-1	CASRDGQGSTEAFF	TGCGCCAGCAGGGATGGACAGGGTTCCACTGAAGCTTTCTTT
TRBV20-1	TRBD1	few	TRBJ1-5	CSASQGGSGNQPQHF	TGCAGTGCTAGTCAGGGGGGTTCGGGCAATCAGCCCCAGCATTTT
TRBV28	NA	NA	TRBJ1-4	CASKSAGPNEKLFF	TGTGCCAGCAAGAGCGCAGGGCCTAATGAAAAACTGTTTTTT
TRBV7-9	TRBD1	NA	TRBJ2-3	CASSLGPGGSTDTQYF	TGTGCCAGCAGCTTAGGGCCAGGGGGCAGCACAGATACGCAGTATTTT
TRBV7-6	NA	NA	TRBJ1-4	CASSLEERINEKLFF	TGTGCCAGCAGCTTAGAGGAGAGGATTAATGAAAAACTGTTTTTT
TRBV12-5	TRBD1	few	TRBJ1-6	CASGSGQAYSPLHF	TGTGCTAGTGGTTCCGGACAGGCATATTCACCCCTCCACTTT
TRBV5-1	TRBD2	few	TRBJ2-7	CASSSGTSGGFYEQYF	TGCGCCAGCAGCTCCGGGACTAGCGGGGGGTTTTACGAGCAGTACTTC
TRBV2	TRBD1	NA	TRBJ2-3	CASDKTGIADTQYF	TGTGCCAGCGATAAGACAGGGATCGCAGATACGCAGTATTTT
TRBV29-1	TRBD1	NA	TRBJ2-3	CSVFRTGITDTQYF	TGCAGCGTTTTCCGGACAGGGATCACAGATACGCAGTATTTT
TRBV27	NA	NA	TRBJ1-4	CASTSLPMETEKLFF	TGTGCCAGCACTTCCCTCCCCATGGAGACTGAAAAACTGTTTTTT
TRBV19	NA	few	TRBJ1-2	CASSIPVPYGYTF	TGTGCCAGTAGTATACCAGTCCCCTATGGCTACACCTTC
TRBV6-5	TRBD1	NA	TRBJ2-7	CASRLRTGIHEQYF	TGTGCCAGCAGGCTACGGACAGGGATCCACGAGCAGTACTTC
TRBV2	TRBD2	NA	TRBJ2-7	CASSEEVGQRESYEQYF	TGTGCCAGCAGTGAAGAAGTGGGTCAGCGGGAGTCCTACGAGCAGTACTTC
TRBV28	NA	NA	TRBJ2-7	CASSLSWGRGYEQYF	TGTGCCAGCAGTTTAAGTTGGGGCAGAGGCTACGAGCAGTACTTC
TRBV6-5	TRBD1	NA	TRBJ1-2	CASSYSILGQGGGYTF	TGTGCCAGCAGTTACTCGATCTTGGGGCAGGGGGGTGGCTACACCTTC
TRBV7-3	NA	NA	TRBJ2-3	CASSHHLEPADTQYF	TGTGCCAGCAGCCACCACTTAGAACCCGCAGATACGCAGTATTTT
TRBV10-2	TRBD1	NA	TRBJ1-6	CASSESQAGGNSPLHF	TGCGCCAGCAGTGAGTCGCAGGCAGGGGGGAATTCACCCCTCCACTTT
TRBV5-1	TRBD1	NA	TRBJ1-2	CASSTNTGGYYGYTF	TGCGCCAGCAGCACAAATACAGGGGGCTACTATGGCTACACCTTC
TRBV2	TRBD2	NA	TRBJ2-7	CASSVGTSGTHEQYF	TGTGCCAGCAGTGTTGGGACTAGCGGGACCCACGAGCAGTACTTC